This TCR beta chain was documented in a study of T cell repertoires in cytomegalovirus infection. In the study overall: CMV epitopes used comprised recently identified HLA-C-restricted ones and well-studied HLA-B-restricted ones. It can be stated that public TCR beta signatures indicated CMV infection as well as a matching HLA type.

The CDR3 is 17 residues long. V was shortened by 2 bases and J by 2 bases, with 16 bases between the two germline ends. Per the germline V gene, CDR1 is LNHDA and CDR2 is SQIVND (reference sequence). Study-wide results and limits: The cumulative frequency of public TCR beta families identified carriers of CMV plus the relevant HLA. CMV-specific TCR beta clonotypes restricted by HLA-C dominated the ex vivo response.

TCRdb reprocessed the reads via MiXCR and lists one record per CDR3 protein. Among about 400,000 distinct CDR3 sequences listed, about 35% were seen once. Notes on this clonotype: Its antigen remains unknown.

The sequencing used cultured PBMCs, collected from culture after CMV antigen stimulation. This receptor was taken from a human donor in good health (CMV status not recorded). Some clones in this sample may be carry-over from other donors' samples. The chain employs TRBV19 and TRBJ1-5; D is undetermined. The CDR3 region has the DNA TGTGCCAGTAGTATATTGCCCGTCGGAAGGCGCAATCAGCCCCAGCATTTT. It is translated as CASSILPVGRRNQPQHF. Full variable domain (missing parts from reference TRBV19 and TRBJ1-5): DGGITQSPKYLFRKEGQNVTLSCEQNLNHDAMYWYRQDPGQGLRLIYYSQIVNDFQKGDIAEGYSVSREKKESFPLTVTSAQKNPTAFYLCASSILPVGRRNQPQHFGDGTRLSIL.